This T cell receptor (beta chain) was sequenced in a study of cytomegalovirus exposure and HLA in healthy donors. Regarding the study as a whole: A few of the chains that were CMV-associated were confirmed in vitro to be specific for CMV antigens.

This CDR3 has 14 amino acids. Per the germline V gene, CDR1 is SGHDT and CDR2 is YYEEEE. V gave up 4 bases and J gave up 4 bases, with 15 bases separating them. The PCR was carried out with 60 Vbeta primers and 13 Jbeta primers. Measured with immunoSEQ multiplex PCR; TCRdb has only the in-frame clones, and not every one. The sample lists some 89,000 clones, 70% to 80% occurring once. Concerning this clone: The antigen is unknown.

The clonotype originates from a man in his sixties in good health and CMV-seronegative. The chain uses TRBV5-6 and TRBJ2-7, with D unclear. Sample: PBMCs. CDR3 bases: TGTGCCAGCAGCCCCTACGACGGAGCGTACGAGCAGTACTTC. Its translation: CASSPYDGAYEQYF.